The present entry profiles one T cell receptor (beta chain) with its context. The entry originates in a study of technical replicates of blood from a few donors. The CDR3 has 14 residues. Germline CDR1 SQVTM, CDR2 ANQGSEA. The V segment lost 7 bases and the J segment 6 bases; nucleotides outside the gene matches: 10. Sequencing was performed with immunoSEQ multiplex PCR; in TCRdb, only in-frame clones are kept and a portion is missing. The data hold roughly 76,000 clones, with roughly 85% observed a single time. This rearrangement joins TRBV29-1 to TRBJ2-3; 10 bases agree with TRBD1. This clonotype was obtained from a human donor in good health. Some clones in this sample may be carry-over from other donors' samples. Sequenced: PBMCs. For the CDR3, the DNA is TGCAGCGCCCCGGGACAGGGGCGTATGGATACGCAGTATTTT. Encoded protein: CSAPGQGRMDTQYF.